The clone carrying this T cell receptor beta chain was seen many times. The antigen is unknown. Per germline, CDR1 MGHDK and CDR2 SYGVNS. V lost 4 bases, J lost 6 bases, and 5 bases stayed unmatched. The length of the CDR3 is 15 residues. This record comes from a study of response to subunit inactivated influenza vaccine. General observations from the study: Authors suggested each seasonal flu vaccination may recruit only limited numbers of new T cells.

TCRdb reanalysed the RT-PCR reads using MiXCR and keeps one entry per CDR3 protein. The sample holds over 750,000 distinct CDR3 sequences, around 20% seen once. The rearrangement uses TRBV25-1 and TRBJ2-7; 14 positions agree with TRBD2. The sample was PBMCs from blood, taken less than 6 days after vaccination. This receptor was taken from a man in his fifties or sixties who received an inactivated influenza vaccine. The CDR3 loop reads CASSVGTSGSSEQYF. In DNA, the CDR3 is TGTGCCAGCAGTGTTGGGACTAGCGGGAGTAGCGAGCAGTACTTC.